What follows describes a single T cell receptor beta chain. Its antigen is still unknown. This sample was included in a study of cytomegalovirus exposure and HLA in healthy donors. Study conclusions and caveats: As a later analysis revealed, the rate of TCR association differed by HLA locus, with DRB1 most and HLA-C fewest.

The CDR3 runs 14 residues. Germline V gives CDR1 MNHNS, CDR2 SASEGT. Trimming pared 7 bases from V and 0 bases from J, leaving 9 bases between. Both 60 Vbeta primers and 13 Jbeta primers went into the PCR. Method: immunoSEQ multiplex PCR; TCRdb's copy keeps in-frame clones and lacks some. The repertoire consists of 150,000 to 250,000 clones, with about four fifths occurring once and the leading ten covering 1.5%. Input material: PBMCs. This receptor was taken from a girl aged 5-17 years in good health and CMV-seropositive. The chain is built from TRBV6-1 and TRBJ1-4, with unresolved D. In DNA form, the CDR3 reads TGTGCCAGCACGACAATTTCAACTAATGAAAAACTGTTTTTT. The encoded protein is CASTTISTNEKLFF.